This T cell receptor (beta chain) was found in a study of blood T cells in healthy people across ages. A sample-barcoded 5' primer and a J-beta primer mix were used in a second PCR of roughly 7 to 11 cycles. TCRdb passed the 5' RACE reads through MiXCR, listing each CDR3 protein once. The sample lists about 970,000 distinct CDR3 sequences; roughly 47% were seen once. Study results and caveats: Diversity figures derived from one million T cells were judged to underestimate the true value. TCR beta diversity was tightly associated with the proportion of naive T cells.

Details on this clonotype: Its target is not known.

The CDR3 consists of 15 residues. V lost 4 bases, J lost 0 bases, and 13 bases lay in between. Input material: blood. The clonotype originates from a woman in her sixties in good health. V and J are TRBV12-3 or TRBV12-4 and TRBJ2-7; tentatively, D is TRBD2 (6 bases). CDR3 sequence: CASSSLAENSYEQYF. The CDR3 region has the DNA TGTGCCAGCAGTTCATTAGCGGAGAACTCCTACGAGCAGTACTTC.